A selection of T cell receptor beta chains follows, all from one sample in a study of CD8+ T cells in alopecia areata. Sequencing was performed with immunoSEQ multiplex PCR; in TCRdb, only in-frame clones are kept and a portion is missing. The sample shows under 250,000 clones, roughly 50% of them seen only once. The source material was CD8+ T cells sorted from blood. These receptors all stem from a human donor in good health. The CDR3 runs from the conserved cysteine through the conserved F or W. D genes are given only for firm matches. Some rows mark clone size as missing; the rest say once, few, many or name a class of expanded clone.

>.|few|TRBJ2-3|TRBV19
TGTGCCAGTAGAGAACTAGCCGCAGATACGCAGTATTTT
CASRELAADTQYF
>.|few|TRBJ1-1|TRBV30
TGTGCCTGGAGCGAGACAAACACTGAAGCTTTCTTT
CAWSETNTEAFF
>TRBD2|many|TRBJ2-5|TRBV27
TGTGCCAGCAGTCCTTGGACTAGGTGGGGGACCCAGTACTTC
CASSPWTRWGTQYF
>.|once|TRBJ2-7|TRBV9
TGTGCCAGCAGCGTAGAGTCTAGTCAGGGCTACGAGCAGTACTTC
CASSVESSQGYEQYF
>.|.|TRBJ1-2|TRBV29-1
TGCAGCGTTGGATATGCCCGGCGGTACGGGGGCTACACCTTC
CSVGYARRYGGYTF
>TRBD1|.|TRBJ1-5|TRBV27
TGTGCCAGCGGTACAGGGGGAGTGGAACCCCAGCATTTT
CASGTGGVEPQHF
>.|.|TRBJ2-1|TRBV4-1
TGCGCCAGCAGCCACGTCGCAGGGTACAATGAGCAGTTCTTC
CASSHVAGYNEQFF
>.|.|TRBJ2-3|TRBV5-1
TGCGCCAGCAGCTTGGAGTCAGCAGATACGCAGTATTTT
CASSLESADTQYF
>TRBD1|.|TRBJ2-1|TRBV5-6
TGTGCCAGCAGCTTACTGGGACAGCTAATCAAAGAATACAATGAGCAGTTCTTC
CASSLLGQLIKEYNEQFF
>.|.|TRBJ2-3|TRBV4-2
TGTGCCAGCAGCCAAGATCTAGATACGCAGTATTTT
CASSQDLDTQYF
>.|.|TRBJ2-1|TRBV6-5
TGTGCCAGCAGTTATAGTAGGAATGAGCAGTTCTTC
CASSYSRNEQFF
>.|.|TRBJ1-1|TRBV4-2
TGTGCCAGCAGCCAAGTTCGGGTGAACACTGAAGCTTTCTTT
CASSQVRVNTEAFF
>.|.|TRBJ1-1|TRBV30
TGTGCCTGGAGTGTTGGTAGGGGGAACACTGAAGCTTTCTTT
CAWSVGRGNTEAFF
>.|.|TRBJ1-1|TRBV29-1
TGCAGCGTTGGGGAGGGGCCCCTCGGCACTGAAGCTTTCTTT
CSVGEGPLGTEAFF
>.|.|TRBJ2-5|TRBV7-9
TGTGCCAGCAGCTTAGTAGTGGGGACCTCGGAGACCCAGTACTTC
CASSLVVGTSETQYF
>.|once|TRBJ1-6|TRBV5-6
TGTGCCAGCAGCCTAGGGGAGAATAATTCACCCCTCCACTTT
CASSLGENNSPLHF
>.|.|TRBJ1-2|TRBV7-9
TGTGCCAGCAGCTTAGTGGTCGAGTCGGCAGACCTAAACTATGGCTACACCTTC
CASSLVVESADLNYGYTF
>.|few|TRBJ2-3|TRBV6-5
TGTGCCAGCAGTCCCCCTTTTCGGACCGGCAATACGCAGTATTTT
CASSPPFRTGNTQYF
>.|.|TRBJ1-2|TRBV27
TGTGCCAGCAGCTTGGGGGGTCATGGCTACACCTTC
CASSLGGHGYTF
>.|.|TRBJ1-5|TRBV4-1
TGCGCCAGCACCCCAGAGTGGGGGCAGAACAATCAGCCCCAGCATTTT
CASTPEWGQNNQPQHF
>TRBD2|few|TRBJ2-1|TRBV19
TGTGCCAGTACCCAGTGGGGGGGAAGGGACAATGAGCAGTTCTTC
CASTQWGGRDNEQFF
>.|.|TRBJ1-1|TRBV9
TGTGCCAGCAGCGTAGCCACGGGAGGTGTAGACACTGAAGCTTTCTTT
CASSVATGGVDTEAFF
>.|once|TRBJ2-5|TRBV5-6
TGTGCCAGCAGCTTGGTACAGGGAGATAGGACCCAGTACTTC
CASSLVQGDRTQYF
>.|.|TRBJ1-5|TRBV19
TGTGCCAGTAGTCCCAGAACAAATCAGCCCCAGCATTTT
CASSPRTNQPQHF
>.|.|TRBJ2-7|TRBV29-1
TGCAGCGTTGAAGTCTGGCGGCAGACCTACGAGCAGTACTTC
CSVEVWRQTYEQYF
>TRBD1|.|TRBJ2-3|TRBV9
TGTGCCAGCAGCGAGGGACAGTCACGGGCAGATACGCAGTATTTT
CASSEGQSRADTQYF
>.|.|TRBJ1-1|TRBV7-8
TGTGCCAGCAGCTTCCACAGGGTAGGACAACTGAACACTGAAGCTTTCTTT
CASSFHRVGQLNTEAFF
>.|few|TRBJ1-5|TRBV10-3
TGTGCCATTCAGACAGAGAGCAATCAGCCCCAGCATTTT
CAIQTESNQPQHF
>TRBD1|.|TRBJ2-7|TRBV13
TGTGCCAGCACCCATACAGGGGGCTCCTACGAGCAGTACTTC
CASTHTGGSYEQYF